This T cell receptor beta chain was identified in a study of shared clonotypes between healthy human individuals (dated by TCRdb to 2019 to 2021). Some background on the complete study: A couple of women and three men aged 18 to 49 years were included in the cohort. Per donor, three plates each were used for CD4 naive and CD4 memory, two for CD8 naive, and one for CD8 memory. The study deeply sequenced blood TCR repertoires of five healthy adults to estimate repertoire size and the extent of clonotype sharing between individuals. Libraries were prepared and TCR repertoires were sequenced by different laboratories using diverse techniques, in order to increase sequencing depth and limit assay-specific biases. Leukapheresis yielded between about 0.85 and 10 billion PBMCs per donor. The paper as a whole reports these results and caveats: Sampling was limited to blood, and TCR repertoires in tissue likely differ from TCR repertoires in blood. About 5% of naive CD4, 3% to 4% of naive CD8, approximately 2.2% of memory CD4, and 0.35% to 0.5% of memory CD8 clonotypes were shared across several donors. Incomplete sequencing was indicated by rarefaction of sorted-subset datasets, despite the large sequencing depth. Because the study included a small number of donors, the genetic and exposure-history diversity represented was limited. Based on pairwise subsampling, the degree of clonotype sharing among donors was expected to be affected by sequencing depth. Compared with non-shared clonotypes, the clonotypes found in all four sorted-subset donors had higher generation probabilities. Larger estimated clonotype richness was generally found for naive subsets than for memory subsets.

Unmatched junction bases come to 8, with V trimmed by 4 bases and J by 0 bases. The CDR3 spans 16 residues, from the cysteine through the phenylalanine. Here the CDR3 DNA is all that survives: 48 bases in frame from base 1. CDR1 and CDR2, per the germline V gene, are SGHDT and YYEEEE. CD8 naive samples were CD45RO-negative cells positively selected for CCR7, giving a CD45RA+CCR7+ population that excluded TemRA cells. Healthy HIV-negative adults with no recently reported acute infections or vaccinations were included as donors. Only Caucasian adults living in Nashville, Tennessee, USA were represented among the donors. Blood was obtained by leukapheresis, after which PBMCs were separated by Ficoll-Histopaque density gradient centrifugation and cryopreserved in liquid nitrogen vapor phase. Analytical flow cytometry was used to check the purity and quantity of every magnetically sorted T cell population. Each sorted fraction had its genomic DNA isolated and then quantified by UV absorbance on a Nanodrop 2000c.

Using the deep immunoSEQ assay, TCR CDR3 regions were amplified from genomic DNA by multiplex PCR. Extracted genomic DNA from each cell subset was spread evenly across all wells of several immunoSEQ 96-well plates, with each plate serving as a replicate. For sorted subsets, each replicate PCR was loaded with around 220 ng genomic DNA, equivalent to some 31,000 T cell genomes. Purified libraries were quantified with a Qubit 3.0 fluorometer, sized on a Bioanalyzer 2100, and re-quantified with the KAPA Library Quantification kit. A separate single-read 150-cycle Illumina NextSeq 550 flow cell was used to sequence each immunoSEQ 96-well plate. Per the authors' processing: Because only junctional sequences without quality scores were contained in the immunoSEQ output, filtering matching that applied to full-length reads could not be performed. To assign V/J genes and CDR3, sequences were annotated against IMGT germline references using PyIR, a Python wrapper for IgBLAST v1.9. Reads were filtered out if the reads had weak V/J assignments (E-value above 1e-6), no CDR3, stop codons, out-of-frame junctions, or ambiguous translated residues. A V3J clonotype was defined by an identical inferred V gene, J gene, and CDR3 amino acid sequence. To compute the percentage overlap between repertoires, the number of shared unique clonotypes was divided by the size of the smaller repertoire. Three approaches were used to assess repertoire richness: RTK rarefaction, the Chao1 estimator, and Recon v2.1 estimates of unobserved clonotypes. For all TCRbeta clonotypes obtained by the gDNA method from a few donors, generation probabilities were computed with OLGA. Drawn from immuneACCESS, this table holds only the in-frame rearrangements with V and J called that TCRdb kept. Clones are partly lost; checked studies trace under half to an unresolved V gene and leave the rest unexplained. V and J calls and clone size are as listed in that table; D and trimming were resolved from the DNA. In this sample the table shows more than 2 million clones, about 95% of which occur a single time. In total, the top ten clones hold roughly 1.1% of the sample.

A note on this clone: The specificity of this receptor is unknown. No clone much larger than this one lies a single base away; base qualities are absent.

The chain is made from TRBV5-6 and TRBJ2-5, and 8 bases in between align with TRBD1. This sequence originates from a man between 18 and 35 years old in good health. Sequenced: naive CD8+ T cells sorted from blood. What the cell subset or site label conveys for this sample: CD45RA+CCR7+. For the CDR3, the sequence is CASSGGQELYQETQYF. The bases are TGTGCCAGCAGCGGGGGACAGGAACTGTACCAAGAGACCCAGTACTTC.